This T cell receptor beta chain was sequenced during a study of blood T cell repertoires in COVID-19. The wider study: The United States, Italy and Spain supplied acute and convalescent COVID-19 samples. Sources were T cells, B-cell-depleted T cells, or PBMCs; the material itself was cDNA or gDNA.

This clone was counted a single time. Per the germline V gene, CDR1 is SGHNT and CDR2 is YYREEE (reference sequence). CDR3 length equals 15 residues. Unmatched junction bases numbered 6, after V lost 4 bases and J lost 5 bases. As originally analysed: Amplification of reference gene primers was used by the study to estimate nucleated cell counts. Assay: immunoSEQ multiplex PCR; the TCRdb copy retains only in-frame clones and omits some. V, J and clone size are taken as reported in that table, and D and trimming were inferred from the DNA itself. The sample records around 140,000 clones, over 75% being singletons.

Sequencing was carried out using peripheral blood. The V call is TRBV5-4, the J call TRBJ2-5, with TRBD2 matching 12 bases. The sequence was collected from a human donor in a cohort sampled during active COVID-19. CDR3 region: CASSQFTSGGETQYF. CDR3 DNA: TGTGCCAGCAGCCAATTTACTAGCGGGGGGGAGACCCAGTACTTC.